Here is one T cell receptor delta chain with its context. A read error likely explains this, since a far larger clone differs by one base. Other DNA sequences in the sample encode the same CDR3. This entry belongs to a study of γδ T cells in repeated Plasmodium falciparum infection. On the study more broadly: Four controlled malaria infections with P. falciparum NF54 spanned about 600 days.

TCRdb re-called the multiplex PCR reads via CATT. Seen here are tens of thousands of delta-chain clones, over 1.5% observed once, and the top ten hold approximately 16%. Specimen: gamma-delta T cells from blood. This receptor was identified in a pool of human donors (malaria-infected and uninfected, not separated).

CDR3 sequence: CAMREGDSRYWGIPRGLIF. The CDR3 DNA is TGTGCAATGAGAGAGGGTGATTCCCGTTACTGGGGGATCCCGCGGGGACTCATCTTT. The chain links TRAV14/DV4 to TRDJ1; 10 nucleotides align to TRDD3. The CDR3 is made up of 19 amino acids. With 0 bases clipped from V and 10 bases from J, the junction kept 20 bases outside the gene matches. In germline, CDR1 is TSDPSYG, CDR2 QGSYDQQN (reference sequence).